This is a list of T cell receptor beta chains from one sample in a study of OX40 agonist ivuxolimab in advanced cancers. Method: immunoSEQ multiplex PCR; TCRdb's copy keeps in-frame clones and lacks some. The sample includes approximately 77,000 clones, 75% to 90% seen only once; the top ten take roughly 2.2%. Sequencing was performed on CD4+ or CD8+ T cells sorted from blood, taken in a trial of the OX40 agonist ivuxolimab. Receptor source: an adult with an advanced solid tumor such as melanoma, head and neck, liver or kidney cancer. Both conserved end residues are part of each CDR3. D genes are given only for firm matches. Where a row states a size, it is once, few, many or the class of an expanded clone; other rows omit it.

V gene	clone size	J gene	D gene	CDR3 protein	CDR3 DNA
TRBV6-5	-	TRBJ1-6	-	CASSQWETVNSPLHF	TGTGCCAGCAGCCAGTGGGAGACGGTAAATTCACCCCTCCACTTT
TRBV15	-	TRBJ2-1	TRBD1	CATSRESRTGNEQFF	TGTGCCACCAGCAGAGAGTCTAGGACAGGCAATGAGCAGTTCTTC
TRBV19	-	TRBJ2-2	TRBD2	CASTETSGPYTGELFF	TGTGCCAGTACGGAGACTAGCGGGCCTTACACCGGAGAGCTGTTTTTT
TRBV5-1	-	TRBJ1-1	-	CASSRAGTGNTEAFF	TGCGCCAGCAGCCGAGCCGGGACGGGAAACACTGAAGCTTTCTTT
TRBV7-2	-	TRBJ2-7	-	CASLRDRGQYEQYF	TGTGCCAGCCTGAGGGACCGGGGTCAATACGAGCAGTACTTC
TRBV7-2	-	TRBJ2-3	-	CASSTAGYTDTQYF	TGTGCCAGCAGCACCGCGGGGTACACAGATACGCAGTATTTT
TRBV7-2	-	TRBJ2-7	-	CASSLDDRPFYEQYF	TGTGCCAGCAGCTTAGATGACCGGCCTTTTTACGAGCAGTACTTC
TRBV5-6	-	TRBJ2-2	TRBD1	CASSPLRLSRTGAIGELFF	TGTGCCAGCAGCCCTTTGAGGCTGTCCAGGACAGGGGCTATCGGGGAGCTGTTTTTT
TRBV11-2	-	TRBJ2-7	TRBD2	CASSSSGGLYEQYF	TGTGCCAGCAGTTCCTCGGGGGGACTCTACGAGCAGTACTTC
TRBV5-4	-	TRBJ1-2	TRBD1	CASSPGQGRAGYTF	TGTGCCAGCAGCCCGGGACAGGGGAGGGCTGGCTACACCTTC
TRBV5-4	once	TRBJ2-1	TRBD1	CASSLGDRDSDEQFF	TGTGCCAGCAGCTTGGGGGACAGGGATAGCGATGAGCAGTTCTTC
TRBV2	-	TRBJ2-1	TRBD2	CASSEELAGPNEQFF	TGTGCCAGCAGTGAAGAACTAGCGGGGCCCAATGAGCAGTTCTTC
TRBV7-2	-	TRBJ2-6	-	CASSLMSVHASGANVLTF	TGTGCCAGCAGCTTAATGTCGGTACATGCATCTGGGGCCAACGTCCTGACTTTC
TRBV19	-	TRBJ2-1	-	CASTRRAGTAHEQFF	TGTGCCAGTACCCGGAGAGCCGGGACGGCCCATGAGCAGTTCTTC
TRBV7-9	-	TRBJ2-3	TRBD2	CASSFRTSGVMTDTQYF	TGTGCCAGCAGCTTTCGGACTAGCGGGGTGATGACAGATACGCAGTATTTT
TRBV27	once	TRBJ1-1	-	CASFPPIIGNTEAFF	TGTGCCAGCTTCCCCCCCATAATTGGGAACACTGAAGCTTTCTTT
TRBV5-1	-	TRBJ1-5	-	CASSGGGNQPQHF	TGCGCCAGCAGCGGGGGGGGCAATCAGCCCCAGCATTTT
TRBV19	-	TRBJ2-7	TRBD1	CASSMGQVSYEQYF	TGTGCCAGTAGTATGGGACAGGTCTCCTACGAGCAGTACTTC
TRBV7-2	-	TRBJ2-2	-	CANQRGGPNTGELFF	TGTGCCAACCAAAGGGGGGGGCCGAACACCGGGGAGCTGTTTTTT
TRBV30	-	TRBJ1-1	-	CASGRGNTEAFF	TGTGCCAGCGGCCGGGGGAACACTGAAGCTTTCTTT
TRBV7-3	-	TRBJ2-1	-	CASSLTRNNEQFF	TGTGCCAGCAGCTTAACGCGGAACAATGAGCAGTTCTTC
TRBV14	-	TRBJ1-4	-	CASSQVRGGKLFF	TGTGCCAGCAGCCAAGTGAGGGGGGGAAAACTGTTTTTT